What follows is one T cell receptor (beta chain) and its context. Its antigen remains unknown. This record comes from a study of monozygotic twins with inflammatory bowel disease. Study-level results: Patient repertoire variability may have increased through differing immunosuppressive treatments.

Template switching appended UMIs that held a 6-nucleotide sample barcode. TCRdb re-called the 5' RACE reads; every CDR3 protein appears as one record, without DNA. The sample totals some 170,000 distinct CDR3 sequences. The germline CDR1 and CDR2 sequences are SGHTA and FQGNSA. The CDR3 has 13 residues. The specimen sequenced was blood. The receptor comes from a human donor with ulcerative colitis or Crohn's disease, or a healthy co-twin of an affected twin (not recorded which). V usage is TRBV7-2 and J usage is TRBJ2-7. CDR3 protein: CASSQDRESEQYF.